Here is one T cell receptor (beta chain) with its context. At one end, the junction sequence differs from germline, possibly due to a read error. The sample originates from a study of tumor-infiltrating lymphocytes in primary liver carcinoma. As for the study in general: Surgical resection was the treatment these patients received for primary liver carcinoma. Samples returned roughly 3.5 to 8 million productive TCRbeta reads, a yield that was similar across tissue types.

This CDR3 is built from 17 residues. Per germline, CDR1 LGHNA and CDR2 YNFKEQ. Researchers drew blood RNA from unsorted whole blood and extracted germline DNA as well. Prior to the surgical procedure, around 4 milliliters of peripheral blood were collected. The researchers produced TCR beta cDNA from roughly 550 ng total RNA with a constant-region primer. Three nested multiplex PCR rounds of slightly modified ARM-PCR generated TCR beta libraries. Use of TRBV1-TRBV30 forward primers with a C-beta reverse primer characterized the first two PCR rounds, which lasted ten to eleven cycles each. TCRdb re-analysed the multiplex PCR reads in MiXCR, keeping a single row per CDR3 protein. The profile shows fewer than 400,000 distinct CDR3 sequences, 65% of them singletons.

The clonotype was recovered from a middle-aged man with primary liver carcinoma and hepatitis B virus infection. Input material: peripheral blood. The chain has TRBV4-2 and TRBJ1-5; D is unclear. DNA for the CDR3: TGTGGCAGCAGCCAACATTTTCCCGGGAGCAACAATCAGCCCCAGCATTTT. Protein: CGSSQHFPGSNNQPQHF.